This TCR beta chain stems from a study of control samples from healthy donors and cancer patients. TCRdb's copy holds only in-frame clones and misses some; the assay was immunoSEQ multiplex PCR. The table lists 140,000 to 150,000 clones, about nine tenths of them singletons. The origin of this receptor is a man between 25 and 39 years old in good health. Specimen: blood.

CDR3 region: CSVDPGMGAFF. The CDR3 DNA is TGCAGCGTTGATCCAGGGATGGGAGCTTTCTTT. The chain combines TRBV29-1 with TRBJ1-1; D perhaps matches TRBD1 (5 bases). This CDR3 comprises 11 residues. CDR1 and CDR2 from the germline V gene are SQVTM and ANQGSEA. Trimming left V 3 bases short and J 10 bases short, with 12 bases between.